One sample yielded the 8 T cell receptor beta chains listed below, sequenced in a study of blood T cell repertoires in COVID-19. Produced via immunoSEQ multiplex PCR; TCRdb's table is partial and in-frame only. The data hold about 380,000 clones, with more than 75% observed a single time. The sequencing sample was made of PBMCs or T cells enriched from blood (not recorded which). The receptor set was obtained from a young woman who had recovered from COVID-19.

The chain couples TRBV19 to TRBJ1-2; 8 positions agree with TRBD1. With 4 bases clipped from V and 1 base from J, the junction kept 5 bases outside the gene matches. This CDR3 contains 15 residues. Germline loops: CDR1 LNHDA, CDR2 SQIVND (reference sequence). CDR3 DNA: TGTGCCAGTAGTACCAGGGGGCTGAATAACTATGGCTACACCTTC. Translating it yields CASSTRGLNNYGYTF.

Remarks on this clone: Its ends do not fully match the called genes, so a read error is possible. Other DNA sequences in this specimen translate into the identical CDR3. The chain joins TRBV18 to TRBJ1-2; TRBD1 agrees at 9 bases. This CDR3 is 13 amino acids long. Germline assignment: CDR1 KGHSH and CDR2 LQKENI. In DNA form, the CDR3 reads TGTGCCAGCTCCCCACAGGGGGCGCGTGGCTACACCTTC. This encodes CASSPQGARGYTF. The whole variable domain, filled in from reference TRBV18 and TRBJ1-2, reads NAGVMQNPRHLVRRRGQEARLRCSPMKGHSHVYWYRQLPEEGLKFMVYLQKENIIDESGMPKERFSAEFPKEGPSILRIQQVVRGDSAAYFCASSPQGARGYTFGSGTRLTVV.

The chain couples TRBV19 to TRBJ1-1, with no clear D. This CDR3 is 17 amino acids long. Germline values: CDR1 LNHDA, CDR2 SQIVND (reference sequence). V dropped 4 bases and J dropped 1 base, with 19 bases sitting between them. In nucleotides, the CDR3 is TGTGCCAGTAGTAACCCGAGACGGCTCGGAGAGAACACTGAAGCTTTCTTT. Protein product: CASSNPRRLGENTEAFF.

This chain links TRBV28 with TRBJ2-3, with D unclear. The V end lost 6 bases, the J end lost 8 bases, and 9 bases lay between the germline ends. Germline-derived CDR1 and CDR2 are MDHEN and SYDVKM. The CDR3 has 11 amino acids. CDR3 residues: CASSLRGTQYF. The CDR3 region has the DNA TGTGCCAGCAGCCTTAGAGGTACGCAGTATTTT.

V usage is TRBV19 and J usage is TRBJ1-2, with D possibly being TRBD1 (6 bases). V was shortened by 5 bases and J by 2 bases, with 12 bases between the two germline ends. Germline CDR1 and CDR2: LNHDA and SQIVND (reference sequence). There are 14 residues in the CDR3. As DNA, the CDR3 is TGTGCCAGTAGTCCCCATGGGGGCAACTATGGCTACACCTTC. Translated, it gives CASSPHGGNYGYTF.

This chain uses TRBV18 with TRBJ1-5; the match to TRBD1 covers 7 bases. CDR3 length: 14 amino acids. V dropped 6 bases and J dropped 6; count of bases not matched to a gene: 8. The germline V gene encodes CDR1 KGHSH and CDR2 LQKENI. Written as DNA, the CDR3 is TGTGCCAGCTCGCCCAAGACAGGGATTCAGCCCCAGCATTTT. Translating gives CASSPKTGIQPQHF.

The J gene is TRBJ2-7, the V gene TRBV5-1; possible D gene TRBD1, 6 bases. Trimming cost V 3 bases and J 0 bases, with 13 bases left between them. CDR1 and CDR2 (germline): SGHRS, YFSETQ. The CDR3 has 15 amino acids. CDR3 sequence: CASSWGQTNSYEQYF. CDR3 in DNA: TGCGCCAGCAGCTGGGGACAAACGAACTCCTACGAGCAGTACTTC. Drawing the rest from reference TRBV5-1 and TRBJ2-7, the complete variable domain is KAGVTQTPRYLIKTRGQQVTLSCSPISGHRSVSWYQQTPGQGLQFLFEYFSETQRNKGNFPGRFSGRQFSNSRSEMNVSTLELGDSALYLCASSWGQTNSYEQYFGPGTRLTVT.

This clone was counted once. The J gene is TRBJ1-2, the V gene TRBV7-2; D is perhaps TRBD1 (6 bases). CDR1 and CDR2 (germline): SGHTA, FQGNSA. CDR3 length: 14 amino acids. Trimming cost V 6 bases and J 2 bases, with 13 bases left between them. CDR3 coding DNA: TGTGCCAGCAGTAGAAGGACAGACAACTATGGCTACACCTTC. It is translated as CASSRRTDNYGYTF. Combining the CDR3 with reference TRBV7-2 and TRBJ1-2 gives the whole variable domain GAGVSQSPSNKVTEKGKDVELRCDPISGHTALYWYRQSLGQGLEFLIYFQGNSAPDKSGLPSDRFSAERTGGSVSTLTIQRTQQEDSAVYLCASSRRTDNYGYTFGSGTRLTVV.